This T cell receptor beta chain is drawn from a study of blood T cells in healthy people across ages. The study's findings and limits: CMV status of donors was not determined, possibly confounding expanded clonotype changes.

At least ten counts were recorded for this clonotype. Its antigen is unknown. Using a J-beta primer mix together with a sample-barcoded 5' primer, a second PCR was run for 7 to 11 cycles. A 12-random-nucleotide template-switch adaptor tagged each cDNA molecule. TCRdb reprocessed the 5' RACE reads with MiXCR, giving one entry per CDR3 protein. The sample yields 800,000 to 950,000 distinct CDR3 sequences, 25% to 35% seen once. The CDR3 extends over 15 amino acids. Looked up from germline, CDR1 is MDHEN and CDR2 is SYDVKM. V trimming: 3 bases; J trimming: 0 bases; junction bases outside the gene matches: 2. The data also belong to a second study, concerning T cells of mothers and their children. That work states: cDNA was synthesized from all extracted RNA at approximately 1.5 ug per reaction. Each mother gave over 8.5 million TCR beta CDR3 reads; each child, about 3 million.

The sequence derives from a woman in her thirties or forties in good health. Sequenced input: blood. This rearrangement joins TRBV28 to TRBJ2-4, with 7 bases fitting TRBD1. CDR3 sequence: CASSLPGGAKNIQYF. In nucleotides, the CDR3 is TGTGCCAGCAGTTTGCCAGGGGGAGCCAAAAACATTCAGTACTTC.